The present T cell receptor beta chain was sequenced within a study of control samples from healthy donors and cancer patients (TCRdb year 2020). In its sample, this clone was seen once. The target of this receptor is not known. Per-base quality was not reported, and no clone a single base away is much larger than it. The library was obtained by the immunoSEQ multiplex PCR assay. TCRdb holds this immuneACCESS table with in-frame rearrangements only. Some clones are missing; in checked studies, unresolved V genes explain under half, and the rest has no known cause. For this sample the table gives about 130,000 clones, of which around 90% were detected only once. 4.5% to 7% of the sample lies in the top ten. The germline V gene gives CDR1 as MGHRA and CDR2 as YSYEKL. The CDR3 has 16 amino acids, counting the end cysteine and phenylalanine. Solely the CDR3 DNA is kept, with 48 bases framed from the first base. V loses 0 bases, J loses 5 bases, and the germline ends lie 14 bases apart.

The clonotype originates from a man between 18 and 29 years old in good health. The rearranged chain carries TRBV4-1 and TRBJ1-5, with no D gene named confidently. Sample: blood. The CDR3 amino acid sequence is: CASSQEVRGRYQPQHF. The DNA sequence reads TGCGCCAGCAGCCAAGAGGTGAGAGGCCGGTATCAGCCCCAGCATTTT.